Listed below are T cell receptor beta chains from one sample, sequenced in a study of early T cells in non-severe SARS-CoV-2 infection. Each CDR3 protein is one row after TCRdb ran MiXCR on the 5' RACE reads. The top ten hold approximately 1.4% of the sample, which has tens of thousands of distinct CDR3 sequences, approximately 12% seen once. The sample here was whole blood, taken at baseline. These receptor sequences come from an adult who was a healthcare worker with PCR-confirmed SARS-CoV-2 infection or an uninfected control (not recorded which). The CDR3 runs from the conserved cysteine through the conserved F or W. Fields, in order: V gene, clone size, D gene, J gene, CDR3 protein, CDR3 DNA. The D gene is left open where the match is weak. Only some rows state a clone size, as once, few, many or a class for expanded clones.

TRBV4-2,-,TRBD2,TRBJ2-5,CASGSGTSGGGTQYF,TGTGCCAGCGGTTCCGGGACTAGCGGGGGAGGGACCCAGTACTTC
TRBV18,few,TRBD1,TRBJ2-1,CASSPGTGAIDEQFF,TGTGCCAGCTCACCCGGGACAGGGGCTATCGATGAGCAGTTCTTC
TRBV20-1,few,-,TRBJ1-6,CSARVLQGDSPLHF,TGCAGTGCTAGAGTGTTGCAGGGCGATTCACCCCTCCACTTT
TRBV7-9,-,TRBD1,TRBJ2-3,CASNRGTDTQYF,TGTGCCAGCAACAGGGGTACAGATACGCAGTATTTT
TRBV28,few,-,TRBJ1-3,CASSLLTGTGNTIYF,TGTGCCAGCAGTCTACTCACAGGGACTGGAAACACCATATATTTT
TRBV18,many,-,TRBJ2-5,CASSDSLQETQYF,TGTGCCAGCTCCGACAGTTTACAAGAGACCCAGTACTTC
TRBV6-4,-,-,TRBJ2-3,CASSDGSTDTQYF,TGTGCCAGCAGTGATGGAAGCACAGATACGCAGTATTTT
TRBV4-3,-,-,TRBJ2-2,CASSQDRVSYTGELFF,TGCGCCAGCAGCCAAGATCGGGTCTCTTACACCGGGGAGCTGTTTTTT
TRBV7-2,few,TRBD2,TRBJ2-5,CASSLGLEKTQYF,TGTGCCAGCAGCCTCGGACTAGAAAAGACCCAGTACTTC
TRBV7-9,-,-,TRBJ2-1,CASSLARGSDNEQFF,TGTGCCAGCAGCCTGGCCCGGGGGTCGGACAATGAGCAGTTCTTC
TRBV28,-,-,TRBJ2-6,CASSPRQAGANVLTF,TGTGCCAGCAGTCCCCGACAGGCTGGGGCCAACGTCCTGACTTTC
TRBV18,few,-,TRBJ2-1,CASSPASVNEQFF,TGTGCCAGCTCACCGGCTAGCGTCAATGAGCAGTTCTTC
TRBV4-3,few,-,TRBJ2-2,CASSQEHGSRTGELFF,TGCGCCAGCAGCCAAGAGCACGGGTCAAGGACCGGGGAGCTGTTTTTT
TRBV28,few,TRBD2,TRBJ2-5,CASSFREGLAVQETQYF,TGTGCCAGCAGTTTTCGCGAGGGCCTAGCGGTCCAAGAGACCCAGTACTTC
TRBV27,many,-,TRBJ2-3,CASSQGSYTDTQYF,TGTGCCAGCAGCCAGGGGTCCTACACAGATACGCAGTATTTT
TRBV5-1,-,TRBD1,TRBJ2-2,CASSLQGASTGELFF,TGCGCCAGCAGCTTACAGGGGGCGAGCACCGGGGAGCTGTTTTTT
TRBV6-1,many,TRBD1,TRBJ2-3,CASSEAWGQAQYF,TGTGCCAGCAGTGAAGCATGGGGACAGGCGCAGTATTTT
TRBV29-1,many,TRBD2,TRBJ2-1,CSVELAGDYNEQFF,TGCAGCGTTGAGCTAGCGGGGGATTACAATGAGCAGTTCTTC
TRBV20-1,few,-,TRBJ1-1,CSARDWGGMNTEAFF,TGCAGTGCTAGAGATTGGGGAGGCATGAACACTGAAGCTTTCTTT
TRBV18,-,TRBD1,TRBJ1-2,CASSPGQGADSYGYTF,TGTGCCAGCTCACCCGGACAGGGGGCGGATAGCTATGGCTACACCTTC
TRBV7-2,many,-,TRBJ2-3,CASSPVSHQRDTQYF,TGTGCCAGCAGCCCCGTTAGTCATCAACGGGATACGCAGTATTTT
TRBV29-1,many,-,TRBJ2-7,CSVSTTGPYEQYF,TGCAGCGTATCAACGACAGGTCCCTACGAGCAGTACTTC
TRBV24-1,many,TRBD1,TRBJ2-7,CATSDNRGSAGVRVYEQYF,TGTGCCACCAGTGATAACAGGGGTTCGGCGGGTGTACGTGTCTACGAGCAGTACTTC
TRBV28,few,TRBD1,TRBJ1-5,CASSADRGNQPQHF,TGTGCCAGCAGTGCCGACAGGGGCAATCAGCCCCAGCATTTT
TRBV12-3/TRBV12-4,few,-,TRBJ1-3,CASSSTSGNTIYF,TGTGCCAGCAGTAGTACCTCTGGAAACACCATATATTTT
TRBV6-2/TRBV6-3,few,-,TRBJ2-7,CASSYETVLSYEQYF,TGTGCCAGCAGTTACGAGACAGTCCTCTCCTACGAGCAGTACTTC
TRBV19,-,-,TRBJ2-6,CATRQIDSGANVLTF,TGTGCCACGAGACAGATTGACTCTGGGGCCAACGTCCTGACTTTC
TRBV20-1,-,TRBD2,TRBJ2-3,CSARGPSGSLRDTQYF,TGCAGTGCTAGAGGCCCTAGCGGGTCGTTAAGAGATACGCAGTATTTT
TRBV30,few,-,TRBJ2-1,CAWSVAGSLNNEQFF,TGTGCCTGGAGTGTAGCAGGGTCGCTAAACAATGAGCAGTTCTTC
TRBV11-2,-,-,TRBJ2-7,CASSLAVHSVPYEQYF,TGTGCCAGCAGCTTAGCTGTTCATAGCGTGCCCTACGAGCAGTACTTC
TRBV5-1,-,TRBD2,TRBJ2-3,CASSPPTGGGAPDTQYF,TGCGCCAGCAGCCCCCCTACTGGCGGGGGGGCCCCAGATACGCAGTATTTT
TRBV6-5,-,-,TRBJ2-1,CASSTEGNEQFF,TGTGCCAGCAGTACAGAGGGCAATGAGCAGTTCTTC
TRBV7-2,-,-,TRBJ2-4,CASSSAVGAKNIQYF,TGTGCCAGCAGCTCTGCTGTGGGGGCCAAAAACATTCAGTACTTC
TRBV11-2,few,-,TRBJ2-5,CASSLDGQTQYF,TGTGCCAGCAGCTTAGACGGACAGACCCAGTACTTC
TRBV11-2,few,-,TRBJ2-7,CASSLSGPGYEQYF,TGTGCCAGCAGCTTATCGGGACCTGGCTACGAGCAGTACTTC
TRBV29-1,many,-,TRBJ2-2,CSVSVPEINTGELFF,TGCAGCGTTTCTGTGCCGGAAATAAACACCGGGGAGCTGTTTTTT
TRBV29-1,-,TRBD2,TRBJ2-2,CSAGTSGSHGELFF,TGCAGCGCGGGGACTAGCGGGAGCCACGGGGAGCTGTTTTTT
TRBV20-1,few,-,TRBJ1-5,CSARNGAGQPQHF,TGCAGTGCTAGAAATGGGGCAGGTCAGCCCCAGCATTTT
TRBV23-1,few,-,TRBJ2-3,CASSQRDKDTQYF,TGCGCCAGCAGCCAACGGGACAAAGATACGCAGTATTTT
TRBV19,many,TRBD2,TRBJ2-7,CASHPGGHDEQYF,TGTGCCAGTCATCCGGGAGGGCACGACGAGCAGTACTTC
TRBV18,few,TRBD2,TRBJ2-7,CASSPSGHSGRPDEQYF,TGTGCCAGCTCACCATCCGGCCATAGCGGGAGGCCCGACGAGCAGTACTTC
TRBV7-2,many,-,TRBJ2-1,CASSPTSTIDEQFF,TGTGCCAGCAGCCCTACTAGTACGATCGATGAGCAGTTCTTC
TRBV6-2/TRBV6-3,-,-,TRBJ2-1,CASSYSYNEQFF,TGTGCCAGCAGTTACTCCTACAATGAGCAGTTCTTC
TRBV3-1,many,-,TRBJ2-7,CASSLQTGNEQYF,TGTGCCAGCAGCTTACAGACAGGTAACGAGCAGTACTTC
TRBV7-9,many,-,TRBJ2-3,CASSLALRPQYF,TGTGCCAGCAGCTTAGCGCTCCGGCCGCAGTATTTT
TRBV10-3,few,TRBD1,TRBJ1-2,CAISESGDSGDYGYTF,TGTGCCATCAGTGAGTCAGGGGACAGTGGTGACTATGGCTACACCTTC
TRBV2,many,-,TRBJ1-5,CASSGNPGFNQPQHF,TGTGCCAGCAGTGGAAATCCGGGGTTCAATCAGCCCCAGCATTTT
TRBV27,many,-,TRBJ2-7,CASSSGASYEQYF,TGTGCCAGCAGTAGTGGGGCCTCCTACGAGCAGTACTTC
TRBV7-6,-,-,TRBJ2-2,CASGKTGNTGELFF,TGTGCCAGCGGGAAGACTGGGAACACCGGGGAGCTGTTTTTT
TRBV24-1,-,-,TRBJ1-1,CATSDSGREAFF,TGTGCCACCAGTGATTCGGGCAGAGAAGCTTTCTTT
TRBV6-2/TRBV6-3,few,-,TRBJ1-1,CASSSTYLNTEAFF,TGTGCCAGCAGTTCCACATACTTAAACACTGAAGCTTTCTTT
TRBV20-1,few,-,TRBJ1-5,CSSTEGSNQPQHF,TGCAGCTCCACCGAGGGGAGCAATCAGCCCCAGCATTTT
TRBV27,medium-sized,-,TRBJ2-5,CASSFQGSDWGQETQYF,TGTGCCAGCAGTTTTCAGGGTAGCGATTGGGGTCAGGAGACCCAGTACTTC
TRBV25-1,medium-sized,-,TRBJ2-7,CASSEGVEQYF,TGTGCCAGCAGTGAAGGGGTCGAGCAGTACTTC
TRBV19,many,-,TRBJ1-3,CASSIGDTKDGNTIYF,TGTGCCAGTAGTATCGGAGACACTAAAGACGGAAACACCATATATTTT
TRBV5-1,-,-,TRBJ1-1,CASSQQGRTEAFF,TGCGCCAGCAGTCAACAGGGTAGAACTGAAGCTTTCTTT
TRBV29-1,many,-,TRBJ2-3,CSVEGNGRTDTQYF,TGCAGCGTTGAGGGTAACGGACGCACAGATACGCAGTATTTT
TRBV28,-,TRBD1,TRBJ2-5,CASSLSTGIQETQYF,TGTGCCAGCAGTTTGTCGACAGGGATCCAAGAGACCCAGTACTTC